Listed below are T cell receptor beta chains from one sample, sequenced in a study of shared clonotypes between healthy human individuals. Here immunoSEQ multiplex PCR was the method, and the copy in TCRdb shows in-frame clones only, minus some. The sample includes millions of clones, 95% of them seen just once. Sequencing used naive CD4+ T cells sorted from blood. The receptor source for this set is a young man in good health. CDR3s include the opening cysteine and the closing phenylalanine or tryptophan. The D gene is left open where the match is weak. Only part of the rows carry a size: once, few, many, or a class if the clone is expanded.

J: TRBJ2-1; size: NA; V: TRBV2; D: NA; DNA: TGTGCCAGCAGACGAGGTAGGCAGTTTCTGTACAATGAGCAGTTCTTC; CDR3: CASRRGRQFLYNEQFF
J: TRBJ2-1; size: NA; V: TRBV5-1; D: TRBD1; DNA: TGCGCCAGCAGCCAGACAGGGCTACTAGACAATGAGCAGTTCTTC; CDR3: CASSQTGLLDNEQFF
J: TRBJ2-5; size: NA; V: TRBV5-1; D: NA; DNA: TGCGCCAGCAGCTTCTCCAGGGGCCAAGAGACCCAGTACTTC; CDR3: CASSFSRGQETQYF
J: TRBJ2-3; size: NA; V: TRBV7-9; D: TRBD2; DNA: TGTGCCAGCAGCAAAGGGGCACTAGCGGGAGCCACAGATACGCAGTATTTT; CDR3: CASSKGALAGATDTQYF
J: TRBJ2-5; size: NA; V: TRBV5-1; D: NA; DNA: TGCGCCAGCAGCCCCATTTCACAGCAACACCAAGAGACCCAGTACTTC; CDR3: CASSPISQQHQETQYF
J: TRBJ1-6; size: few; V: TRBV7-2; D: NA; DNA: TGTGCCAGCAGCCCCGGGGGCGGGGTAGGATCACCCCTCCACTTT; CDR3: CASSPGGGVGSPLHF
J: TRBJ2-7; size: once; V: TRBV14; D: TRBD1; DNA: TGTGCCAGCAGCCAAGGTCCAGGGGGCTTGTACGAGCAGTACTTC; CDR3: CASSQGPGGLYEQYF
J: TRBJ1-1; size: NA; V: TRBV21-1; D: NA; DNA: TGTGCCAGCAGCAAATTTCGGGGGACCACTGAAGCTTTCTTT; CDR3: CASSKFRGTTEAFF
J: TRBJ1-4; size: NA; V: TRBV19; D: NA; DNA: TGTGCCAGCGCCTCGGAAAAACTGTTTTTT; CDR3: CASASEKLFF
J: TRBJ2-5; size: NA; V: TRBV5-1; D: NA; DNA: TGCGCCAGCACCCTTACCACCAGGACGGACCAACAAGAGACCCAGTACTTC; CDR3: CASTLTTRTDQQETQYF
J: TRBJ1-2; size: NA; V: TRBV19; D: NA; DNA: TGTGCCAGTAGCGCCAGGGCGCGCTACACCTTC; CDR3: CASSARARYTF
J: TRBJ2-7; size: many; V: TRBV4-1; D: NA; DNA: TGCGCCAGCAGCCAAGCAACGTCAGGGGCAGACGAGCAGTACTTC; CDR3: CASSQATSGADEQYF
J: TRBJ2-7; size: NA; V: TRBV7-6; D: TRBD2; DNA: TGTGCCAGCAGCTTCGGCGGGAGGGCCAACGAGCAGTACTTC; CDR3: CASSFGGRANEQYF
J: TRBJ1-6; size: few; V: TRBV19; D: NA; DNA: TGTGCCAGTAGTAAGGACGTCCATTCACCCCTCCACTTT; CDR3: CASSKDVHSPLHF
J: TRBJ2-2; size: NA; V: TRBV6-4; D: NA; DNA: TGTGCCAGCAGCCGGGTCTGGGCCGCCGGGGAGCTGTTTTTT; CDR3: CASSRVWAAGELFF
J: TRBJ1-1; size: NA; V: TRBV10-3; D: NA; DNA: TGTGCCATCAGTGAGTCGAAGGCGCCCCTAATGTCTTTCTTT; CDR3: CAISESKAPLMSFF
J: TRBJ1-2; size: NA; V: TRBV6-5; D: TRBD1; DNA: TGTGCCAGCATCCCCAATTCCCAGGGGGCGAGTGGCTACACCTTC; CDR3: CASIPNSQGASGYTF
J: TRBJ2-7; size: NA; V: TRBV6-5; D: TRBD2; DNA: TGTGCCAGCAGTTACGGAGGTCTAGCGGGAGCCGAGCAGTACTTC; CDR3: CASSYGGLAGAEQYF
J: TRBJ1-2; size: NA; V: TRBV6-5; D: NA; DNA: TGTGCCAGCAGTTATGTCGGGGCTACTGGCTATGGCTACACCTTC; CDR3: CASSYVGATGYGYTF
J: TRBJ1-1; size: once; V: TRBV28; D: NA; DNA: TGTGCCAGCAGTAGGAGGCAATACACTGAAGCTTTCTTT; CDR3: CASSRRQYTEAFF
J: TRBJ1-5; size: NA; V: TRBV28; D: TRBD1; DNA: TGTGCCAGCATGGGTACAGGGGGCTTTCAGCCCCAGCATTTT; CDR3: CASMGTGGFQPQHF
J: TRBJ1-5; size: NA; V: TRBV7-2; D: NA; DNA: TGTGCCAGCAGCTTAGATGGTATAGGGCTAAATCAGCCCCAGCATTTT; CDR3: CASSLDGIGLNQPQHF
J: TRBJ2-3; size: NA; V: TRBV5-1; D: NA; DNA: TGCGCCAGCAGGACTTCGGCTAGCACAGATACGCAGTATTTT; CDR3: CASRTSASTDTQYF
J: TRBJ1-6; size: NA; V: TRBV6-5; D: NA; DNA: TGTGCCAGCAGTTACTCGGGCGGTAATTCACCCCTCCACTTT; CDR3: CASSYSGGNSPLHF
J: TRBJ2-1; size: NA; V: TRBV14; D: NA; DNA: TGTGCCAGCAGCCAAACACCCCTCCGAACGGAATCGATCTACAATGAGCAGTTCTTC; CDR3: CASSQTPLRTESIYNEQFF
J: TRBJ1-2; size: NA; V: TRBV6-5; D: NA; DNA: TGTGCCAGCAGTTACGGAAAGGATGTGGTGGGTGGCTACACCTTC; CDR3: CASSYGKDVVGGYTF
J: TRBJ1-2; size: NA; V: TRBV19; D: NA; DNA: TGTGCCAGTAGTATTAAGTCCGGGACATATAACTATGGCTGCACCTTC; CDR3: CASSIKSGTYNYGCTF
J: TRBJ1-2; size: NA; V: TRBV5-1; D: NA; DNA: TGCGCCAGCAGCTTGGAACCTTCCCCTAGCATAATAGCTAACTATGGCTACACCTTC; CDR3: CASSLEPSPSIIANYGYTF
J: TRBJ2-7; size: NA; V: TRBV6-1; D: NA; DNA: TGTGCCAGCAGAGAATCCAACTTCGTTTCAACCTACGAGCAGTACTTC; CDR3: CASRESNFVSTYEQYF
J: TRBJ2-7; size: NA; V: TRBV6-5; D: NA; DNA: TGTGCCAGCAGTTCGACAGTCGAGCAGTACTTC; CDR3: CASSSTVEQYF
J: TRBJ2-7; size: NA; V: TRBV25-1; D: TRBD2; DNA: TGTGCCAGCAGCGTGAGCGGGGGAACCTACGAGCAGTACTTC; CDR3: CASSVSGGTYEQYF
J: TRBJ2-7; size: NA; V: TRBV5-1; D: NA; DNA: TGCGCCAGCAGCTCCGGGACGGTCTACGAGCAGTACTTC; CDR3: CASSSGTVYEQYF
J: TRBJ2-7; size: NA; V: TRBV19; D: NA; DNA: TGTGCCAGTAGGTCTCTAGGGAACTACGAGCAGTACTTC; CDR3: CASRSLGNYEQYF
J: TRBJ2-2; size: NA; V: TRBV7-2; D: NA; DNA: TGTGCCAGCAGCTTAGCGTGGGGACTGGCGAACACCGGGGAGCTGTTTTTT; CDR3: CASSLAWGLANTGELFF
J: TRBJ2-2; size: NA; V: TRBV5-8; D: TRBD1; DNA: TGTGCCAGCACCTCTGCCCCGACAGGGGATGCCGGGGAGCTGTTTTTT; CDR3: CASTSAPTGDAGELFF
J: TRBJ2-4; size: NA; V: TRBV6-1; D: NA; DNA: TGTGCCAGCAGTGAACAGGGCGGAAACATTCAGTACTTC; CDR3: CASSEQGGNIQYF
J: TRBJ2-2; size: NA; V: TRBV5-1; D: TRBD2; DNA: TGCGCCAGCAGTTGGACTAGCGGGGGCTACGGGGAGCTGTTTTTT; CDR3: CASSWTSGGYGELFF
J: TRBJ2-3; size: NA; V: TRBV28; D: NA; DNA: TGTGCCAGCAGTTTAAGGACAGATACGCAGTATTTT; CDR3: CASSLRTDTQYF